Shown below are 17 T cell receptor beta chains from a single sample sequenced in a study of blood T cells in healthy people across ages. A J-beta primer mix and a sample-barcoded 5' primer were used in a second PCR of roughly 6 to 12 cycles. Via MiXCR, TCRdb re-called the 5' RACE reads, giving one row per CDR3 protein. The repertoire includes some 900,000 distinct CDR3 sequences, under 35% of them detected once, and 17% sits in the top ten. Sample: blood. The receptor set was obtained from a woman aged 80 or older in good health.

This clonotype has a count of ten or more. The chain couples TRBV7-2 to TRBJ2-1; TRBD2 might be the D (7 bases). In germline, CDR1 is SGHTA, CDR2 FQGNSA. Trimming took 7 bases from V and 2 from J, leaving 15 bases between them. The CDR3 totals 15 residues. Here the CDR3 reads CASIPSGGPYNEQFF. CDR3 DNA: TGTGCCAGCATCCCCTCGGGGGGCCCCTACAATGAGCAGTTCTTC.

This clonotype was picked up many times. The V and J genes are TRBV5-1 and TRBJ2-3; 14 bases map to TRBD2. The junction had 9 bases not matched to a gene; V was cut back by 4 bases and J by 8 bases. The CDR3 consists of 16 residues. Germline V gene lookup returns CDR1 SGHRS and CDR2 YFSETQ. The CDR3 DNA sequence: TGCGCCAGCAGCGGCGGACTAGCGGGGGGACCGATTACGCAGTATTTT. Amino acids: CASSGGLAGGPITQYF.

V is TRBV11-2 and J is TRBJ2-1; perhaps TRBD2 as D (5 bases). CDR1 and CDR2 (germline): SGHAT, FQNNGV. The CDR3 is made up of 13 amino acids. Trimming stripped 1 base from V and 10 bases from J, with 11 bases between. Written as DNA, the CDR3 is TGTGCCAGCAGCTTAGGGGTCGGGGTGGAGCAGTTCTTC. It specifies CASSLGVGVEQFF.

This clonotype was recorded at least ten times. This sequence joins TRBV10-1 and TRBJ2-7, with 9 bases fitting TRBD1. The J segment lost 4 bases and the V segment lost 2 bases, leaving 3 bases of the junction unmatched. Germline CDR1 is WNHNN and CDR2 is SYGVQD (reference sequence). The CDR3 has 14 amino acids. The CDR3 loop is CASSETGGEYEQYF. CDR3 DNA sequence: TGCGCCAGCAGTGAGACAGGGGGCGAATACGAGCAGTACTTC.

Many counts were recorded for this clonotype. One end of the junction is discordant with germline, which a read error may explain. V and J are TRBV12-3 or TRBV12-4 and TRBJ2-3; D uncertain. The CDR3 is 14 residues long. CDR3 protein: CASSHRVGADAQYF. The CDR3 DNA reads TGTGCCAGCAGTCATCGGGTGGGCGCAGATGCGCAGTATTTT.

This clonotype appeared a single time. This chain connects TRBV19 to TRBJ2-3; maybe TRBD2 (6 bases). Trimming left V 1 base short and J 2 bases short, with 10 bases between. Looked up from germline, CDR1 is LNHDA and CDR2 is SQIVND (reference sequence). The CDR3 contains 15 residues. As DNA, the CDR3 is TGTGCCAGTAGTATAGCGGGAGTGGTCACAGATACGCAGTATTTT. Residues: CASSIAGVVTDTQYF. Looking up the rest from reference TRBV19 and TRBJ2-3 gives the full variable domain: DGGITQSPKYLFRKEGQNVTLSCEQNLNHDAMYWYRQDPGQGLRLIYYSQIVNDFQKGDIAEGYSVSREKKESFPLTVTSAQKNPTAFYLCASSIAGVVTDTQYFGPGTRLTVL.

As regards this clonotype: Since a much larger clone is just one base distant, this may be a read error. The V and J genes are TRBV20-1 and TRBJ2-4; D is undetermined. The germline gives CDR1 DFQATT, CDR2 SNEGSKA (reference sequence). The CDR3 runs to 15 residues. The V end lost 1 base, the J end lost 0 bases, and 10 bases lay between the germline ends. The CDR3 sequence is CSARGPKVAKNIQYF. Written as DNA, the CDR3 is TGCAGTGCTAGAGGTCCGAAGGTAGCCAAAAACATTCAGTACTTC.

Many counts were recorded for this clonotype. The chain links TRBV7-2 to TRBJ2-7; TRBD1 matches at 10 bases. CDR3 length: 15 amino acids. The ends lost 6 bases at V and 5 bases at J; junction bases unmatched: 10. CDR1 is SGHTA, CDR2 FQGNSA, per germline. The CDR3 sequence is CASRKPGQGIHEQYF. Here the CDR3 DNA reads TGTGCCAGCAGGAAGCCGGGACAGGGGATCCACGAGCAGTACTTC.

To note about this clonotype: A much more abundant neighbour one base away suggests this may be a read error. The chain joins TRBV3-1 to TRBJ2-1; D not certain. The CDR3 runs to 12 residues. The V gene's germline CDR1 is LGHDT and CDR2 YNNKEL (reference sequence). Between the trimmed V and J ends, which lost 0 bases and 9 bases, there was a span of 6 bases. The chain's CDR3 is CASSQDRSEQFF. DNA for the CDR3: TGTGCCAGCAGCCAAGATCGAAGTGAGCAGTTCTTC.

This clonotype was seen a few times. This chain uses TRBV4-3 with TRBJ2-2, with 7 bases that match TRBD2. V lost 2 bases to trimming and J lost 6 bases; unmatched junction nucleotides: 12. This CDR3 has 17 residues. The germline gives CDR1 LGHNA, CDR2 YSLEER. In DNA form, the CDR3 reads TGCGCCAGCAGCCAAAATCCGGGAGGCGGTTTTTCCGGGGAGCTGTTTTTT. Its translation is CASSQNPGGGFSGELFF.

This clonotype has just a few counts. At one boundary the junction diverges from the germline segment, which might be a read error. The rearrangement joins TRBV20-1 to TRBJ2-2; possibly TRBD2 for D (5 bases). Germline V CDR1 and CDR2: DFQATT, SNEGSKA (reference sequence). CDR3 length: 12 residues. In DNA form, the CDR3 reads TGCAGTGCTTTATATACCACCGGGGAGCGGTTTTTT. This translates into CSALYTTGERFF.

Points on this clonotype: With a much larger clone just one base away, this may be a read error. The chain couples TRBV6-1 to TRBJ2-7, with 7 bases aligning to TRBD2. With the DNA end fitting TRBJ2-5 better, the J assignment may be wrong. The germline V gene has CDR1 MNHNS and CDR2 SASEGT. The CDR3 totals 15 residues. CDR3 amino acids: CASRGTNGYRETQYF. CDR3 DNA sequence: TGTGCCAGCCGGGGGACTAACGGATACCGAGAGACCCAGTACTTC.

The chain is built from TRBV4-2 and TRBJ1-4; 7 bases align to TRBD1. V lost 1 base and J lost 0; bases outside the gene matches: 2. In germline, CDR1 is LGHNA, CDR2 YNFKEQ. This CDR3 is built from 16 residues. CDR3 DNA sequence: TGTGCCAGCAGCCAAGCGCAGGGGGCAACTAATGAAAAACTGTTTTTT. It specifies CASSQAQGATNEKLFF.

About this clonotype: A much bigger clone sits one base away, suggesting this may be a read error. The rearrangement joins TRBV5-1 to TRBJ2-1; TRBD2 might be the D (5 bases). Deletions cut 4 bases from V and 6 bases from J, with 14 bases between. Germline V gene sequence: CDR1 SGHRS, CDR2 YFSETQ. This CDR3 contains 14 residues. The CDR3 DNA reads as TGCGCCAGCAGCGAAGCGGTCTTGATCAATGAGCAGTTCTTC. Its protein product is CASSEAVLINEQFF.

The chain combines TRBV3-1 with TRBJ2-2; D gene unclear. CDR1 LGHDT and CDR2 YNNKEL come from the germline V gene (reference sequence). V lost 7 bases, J lost 0 bases, and 9 bases lay in between. This CDR3 has 14 residues. The CDR3 DNA reads as TGTGCCAGCACCCGGGCCGCGAACACCGGGGAGCTGTTTTTT. The encoded protein is CASTRAANTGELFF. Together with reference TRBV3-1 and TRBJ2-2, the CDR3 gives the full variable domain: DTAVSQTPKYLVTQMGNDKSIKCEQNLGHDTMYWYKQDSKKFLKIMFSYNNKELIINETVPNRFSPKSPDKAHLNLHINSLELGDSAVYFCASTRAANTGELFFGEGSRLTVL.

The chain employs TRBV6-1 and TRBJ2-3, with no clear D. V was clipped by 6 bases and J by 3 bases, with 10 bases between them. The germline CDR1 and CDR2 sequences are MNHNS and SASEGT. This CDR3 has 13 amino acids. For the CDR3, the DNA is TGTGCCAGCAGCTGGCGACGGACAGATACGCAGTATTTT. Encoded protein: CASSWRRTDTQYF.

Of note for this clonotype: A much larger clone lies a single base off, so this may be a read error. This rearrangement joins TRBV20-1 to TRBJ1-2; 8 nucleotides agree with TRBD1. Trimming took 0 bases from V and 8 from J; bases not matched to a gene: 11. Germline CDR1 reads DFQATT; CDR2 reads SNEGSKA (reference sequence). The CDR3 sequence is 15 residues long. For the CDR3, the DNA is TGCAGTGCTAGAGATCCCGCAGGGACAGGAGGCGGCTACACCTTC. This codes for CSARDPAGTGGGYTF.